This TCR beta chain was observed in a study of CD8+CD57+ T cells in acquired aplastic anemia. This clonotype occurred many times. In germline, CDR1 is DFQATT, CDR2 SNEGSKA (reference sequence). The CDR3 covers 11 residues. Trimming stripped 3 bases from V and 4 bases from J, with 4 bases between. The template for TCR beta VDJ and CDR3 sequence profiling was genomic DNA. A single record per CDR3 protein comes from TCRdb applying MiXCR to the reads. The data contain around 190,000 distinct CDR3 sequences, roughly half of them singletons. The source is a human donor in good health, serving as a control. J is TRBJ1-5 and V is TRBV20-1; D is undetermined. Sequenced sample: sorted CD4+, CD8+, or CD8+CD57+ T cells (not recorded which) from PBMCs. The CDR3 DNA reads as TGCAGTGCTAGGGGAAATCAGCCCCAGCATTTT. The encoded protein is CSARGNQPQHF.